This T cell receptor beta chain was recovered during a study of T cells after posttransplantation cyclophosphamide. About this clone: Its cognate antigen is unknown.

Peripheral blood was collected from the related graft donor on the marrow donation day. The study, taken as a whole, reports: Recipient CMV seropositivity and CMV reactivation strongly tracked TRB clonality.

The germline gives CDR1 SGHRS, CDR2 YFSETQ. There are 15 residues in the CDR3. V shed 4 bases and J shed 7 bases, with 18 bases lying between them. TCRdb's table, derived via immunoSEQ multiplex PCR, lists solely in-frame clones and lacks some. The repertoire holds tens of thousands of clones, with roughly 85% as singletons. The chain is built from TRBV5-1 and TRBJ1-3; the D gene is possibly TRBD1 (6 bases). The sequenced material came from PBMCs. The origin of this receptor is a man aged 50-59 years. The CDR3 DNA is TGCGCCAGCAGCCGAGAGACAGGAGGTAGTAACACCATATATTTT. Its translation is CASSRETGGSNTIYF.